Below, one TCR beta chain is given with its context. Measured with immunoSEQ multiplex PCR; TCRdb has only the in-frame clones, and not every one. The sample lists more than 200,000 clones, 80% to 85% occurring once. CDR3 length equals 17 residues. V dropped 6 bases and J dropped 3 bases, with 21 bases sitting between them. CDR1 and CDR2 (germline): KGHSH, LQKENI. The data derive from a study of blood T cell repertoires in COVID-19. Study-level background: Sample material is recorded as cDNA or gDNA derived from T cells, B-cell-depleted T cells, or PBMCs.

The J gene is TRBJ1-5, the V gene TRBV18; maybe TRBD1 (5 bases). Material: peripheral blood. The sequence was collected from a man aged 50-59 years with active or convalescent COVID-19. CDR3 residues: CASSLTEGRYLNQPQHF. The CDR3 DNA is TGTGCCAGCTCCCTCACGGAGGGGCGCTACCTCAATCAGCCCCAGCATTTT.